This T cell receptor (beta chain) originates from a study of CD4 and CD8 cells across lung adenocarcinoma regions. This clonotype has just one count. An end of the junction does not agree with germline; a read error may underlie this. MiXCR was run by TCRdb on the PCR reads, yielding one entry per CDR3 protein. This table has 24,000 or so distinct CDR3 sequences, 52% appearing once. CDR3 length equals 15 residues. Germline CDR1 and CDR2: SGHAT and FQNNGV. Localized lung adenocarcinoma, a non-small cell lung cancer, affected the donors. Sequencing was done on a sample of CD4+ T cells from the center of a lung tumor. The chain combines TRBV11-2 with TRBJ2-1, with D perhaps matching TRBD1 or TRBD2 (5 bases each). The source is a male donor with lung adenocarcinoma. The CD4 and CD8 labels of this study may be unreliable. This chain's CDR3 is CASSLGEAETRELFF. The CDR3 coding sequence is TGTGCCAGCAGCTTAGGGGAAGCGGAAACCAGGGAGCTGTTCTTT.